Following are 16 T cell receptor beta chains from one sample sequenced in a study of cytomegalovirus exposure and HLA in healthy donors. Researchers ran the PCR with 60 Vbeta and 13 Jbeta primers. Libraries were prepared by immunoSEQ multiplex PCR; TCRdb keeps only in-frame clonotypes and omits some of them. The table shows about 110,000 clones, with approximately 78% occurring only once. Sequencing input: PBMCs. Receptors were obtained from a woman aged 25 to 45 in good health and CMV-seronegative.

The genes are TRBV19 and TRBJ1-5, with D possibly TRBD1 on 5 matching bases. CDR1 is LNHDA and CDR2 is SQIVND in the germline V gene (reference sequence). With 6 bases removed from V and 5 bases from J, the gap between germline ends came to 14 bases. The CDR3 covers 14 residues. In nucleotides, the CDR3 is TGTGCCAGTAGATCCCTGGGGGGTTATCAGCCCCAGCATTTT. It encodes CASRSLGGYQPQHF.

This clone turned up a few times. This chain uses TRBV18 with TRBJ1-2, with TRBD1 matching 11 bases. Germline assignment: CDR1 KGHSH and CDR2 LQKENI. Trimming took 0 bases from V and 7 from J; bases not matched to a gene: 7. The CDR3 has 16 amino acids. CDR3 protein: CASSPPPGQGASGYTF. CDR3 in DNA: TGTGCCAGCTCACCACCCCCCGGACAGGGGGCAAGTGGCTACACCTTC.

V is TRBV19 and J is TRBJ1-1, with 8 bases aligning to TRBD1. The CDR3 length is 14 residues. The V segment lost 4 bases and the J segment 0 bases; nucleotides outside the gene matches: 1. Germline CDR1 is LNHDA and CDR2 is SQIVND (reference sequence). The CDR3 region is CASSRTGLNTEAFF. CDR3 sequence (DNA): TGTGCCAGTAGTAGGACAGGGTTGAACACTGAAGCTTTCTTT.

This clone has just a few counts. The CDR3 reads CASTRGQGNYYEQYF. The DNA for the CDR3 is TGTGCCTCAACACGCGGGCAGGGGAATTACTACGAGCAGTACTTC. This chain connects TRBV6-6 to TRBJ2-7, with a weak D call TRBD1 (6 bases). Between the trimmed V and J ends, which lost 11 bases and 3 bases, there was a span of 23 bases. Germline V gene lookup returns CDR1 MNHNY and CDR2 SVGAGI (reference sequence). The CDR3 extends over 15 amino acids.

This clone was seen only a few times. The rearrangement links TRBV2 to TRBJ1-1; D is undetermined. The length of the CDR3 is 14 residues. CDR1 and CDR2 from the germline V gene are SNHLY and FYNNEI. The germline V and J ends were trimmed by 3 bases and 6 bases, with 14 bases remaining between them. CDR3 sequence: CASSEVRVIAEAFF. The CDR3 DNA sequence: TGTGCCAGCAGTGAGGTACGGGTTATTGCTGAAGCTTTCTTT.

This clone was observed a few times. The CDR3 region has the DNA TGTGCCAGCAGTGAAGCGGGGCCTGCCCATGAAAAACTGTTTTTT. As protein: CASSEAGPAHEKLFF. The V gene is TRBV2, the J gene TRBJ1-4; a weak D match, TRBD1 (5 bases). CDR1 SNHLY and CDR2 FYNNEI come from the germline V gene. This CDR3 is 15 amino acids long. Trimming stripped 0 bases from V and 6 bases from J, with 11 bases between.

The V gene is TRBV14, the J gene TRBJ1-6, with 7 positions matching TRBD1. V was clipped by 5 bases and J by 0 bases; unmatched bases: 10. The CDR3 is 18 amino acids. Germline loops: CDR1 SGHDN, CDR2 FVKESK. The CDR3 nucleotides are TGTGCCAGCAGCTCAAAGACAGGGCCCAGCTCCTATAATTCACCCCTCCACTTT. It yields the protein CASSSKTGPSSYNSPLHF. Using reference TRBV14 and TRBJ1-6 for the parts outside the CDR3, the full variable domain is EAGVTQFPSHSVIEKGQTVTLRCDPISGHDNLYWYRRVMGKEIKFLLHFVKESKQDESGMPNNRFLAERTGGTYSTLKVQPAELEDSGVYFCASSSKTGPSSYNSPLHFGNGTRLTVT.

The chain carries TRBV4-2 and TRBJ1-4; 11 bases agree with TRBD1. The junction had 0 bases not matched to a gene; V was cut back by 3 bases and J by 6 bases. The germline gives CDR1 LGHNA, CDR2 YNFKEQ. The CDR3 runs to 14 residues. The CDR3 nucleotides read TGTGCCAGCAGCCAGGGACAGGGGGATGAAAAACTGTTTTTT. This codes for CASSQGQGDEKLFF.

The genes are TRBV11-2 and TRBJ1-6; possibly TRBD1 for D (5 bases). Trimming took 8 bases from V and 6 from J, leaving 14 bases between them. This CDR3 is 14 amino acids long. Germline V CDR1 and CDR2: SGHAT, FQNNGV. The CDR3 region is CASAGSQGNSPLHF. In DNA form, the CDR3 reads TGTGCCAGCGCAGGTAGTCAGGGTAATTCACCCCTCCACTTT.

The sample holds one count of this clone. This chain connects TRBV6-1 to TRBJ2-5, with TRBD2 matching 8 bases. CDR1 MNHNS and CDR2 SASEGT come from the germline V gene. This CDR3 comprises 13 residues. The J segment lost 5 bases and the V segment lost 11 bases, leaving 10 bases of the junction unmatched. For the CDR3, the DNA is TGTGCCGTCCCGGGAGGGCTCGGGGAGACCCAGTACTTC. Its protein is CAVPGGLGETQYF.

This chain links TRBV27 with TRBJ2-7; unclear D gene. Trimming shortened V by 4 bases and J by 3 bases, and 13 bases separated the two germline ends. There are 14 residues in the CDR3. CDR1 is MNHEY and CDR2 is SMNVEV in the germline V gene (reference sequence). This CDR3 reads CASSWAKVGYEQYF. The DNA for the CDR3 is TGTGCCAGCAGTTGGGCTAAGGTAGGCTACGAGCAGTACTTC.

The CDR3 DNA follows: TGCGCCAGCAGCTTGTCAGTTCTCTACGAGCAGTACTTC. Amino acid sequence: CASSLSVLYEQYF. J is TRBJ2-7 and V is TRBV5-1; no clear D gene. Germline lookup yields CDR1 SGHRS and CDR2 YFSETQ. This CDR3 region has 13 residues. V shed 1 base and J shed 3 bases, with 8 bases lying between them.

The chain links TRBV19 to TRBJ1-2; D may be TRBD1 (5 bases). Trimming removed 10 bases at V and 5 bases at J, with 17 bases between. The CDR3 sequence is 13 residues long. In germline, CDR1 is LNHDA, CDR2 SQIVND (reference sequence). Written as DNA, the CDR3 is TGTGCCACTTCGACAGAACGGTTATATGGCTACACCTTC. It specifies CATSTERLYGYTF.

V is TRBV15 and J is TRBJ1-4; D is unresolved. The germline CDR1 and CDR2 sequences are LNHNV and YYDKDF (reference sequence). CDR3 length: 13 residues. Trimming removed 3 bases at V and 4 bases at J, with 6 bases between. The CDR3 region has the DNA TGTGCCACCAGCAGGGCCCATAATGAAAAACTGTTTTTT. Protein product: CATSRAHNEKLFF.

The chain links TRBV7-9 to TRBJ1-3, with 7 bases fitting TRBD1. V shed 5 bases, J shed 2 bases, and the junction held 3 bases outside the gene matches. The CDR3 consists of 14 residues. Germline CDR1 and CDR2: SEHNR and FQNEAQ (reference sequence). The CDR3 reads CASSPGTAGNTIYF. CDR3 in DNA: TGTGCCAGCAGCCCCGGGACAGCTGGAAACACCATATATTTT.

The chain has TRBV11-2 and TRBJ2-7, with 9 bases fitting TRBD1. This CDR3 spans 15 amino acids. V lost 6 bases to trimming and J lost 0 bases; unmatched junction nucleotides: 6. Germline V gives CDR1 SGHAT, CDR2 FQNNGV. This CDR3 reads CASSRTGAHSYEQYF. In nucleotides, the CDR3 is TGTGCCAGCAGTCGGACAGGGGCCCACTCCTACGAGCAGTACTTC.